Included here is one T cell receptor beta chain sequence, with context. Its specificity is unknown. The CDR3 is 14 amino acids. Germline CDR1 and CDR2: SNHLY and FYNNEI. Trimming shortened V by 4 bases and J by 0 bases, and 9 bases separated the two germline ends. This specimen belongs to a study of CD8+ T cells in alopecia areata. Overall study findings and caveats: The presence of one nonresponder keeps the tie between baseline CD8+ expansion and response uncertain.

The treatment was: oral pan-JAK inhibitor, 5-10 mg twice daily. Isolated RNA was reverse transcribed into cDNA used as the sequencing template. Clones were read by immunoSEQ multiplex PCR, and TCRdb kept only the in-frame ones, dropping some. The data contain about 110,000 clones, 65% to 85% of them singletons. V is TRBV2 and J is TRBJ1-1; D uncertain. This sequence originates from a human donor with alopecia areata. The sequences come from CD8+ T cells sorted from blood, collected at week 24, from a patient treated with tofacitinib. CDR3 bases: TGTGCCAGCAGTGTCGTCACCCTGAACACTGAAGCTTTCTTT. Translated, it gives CASSVVTLNTEAFF.